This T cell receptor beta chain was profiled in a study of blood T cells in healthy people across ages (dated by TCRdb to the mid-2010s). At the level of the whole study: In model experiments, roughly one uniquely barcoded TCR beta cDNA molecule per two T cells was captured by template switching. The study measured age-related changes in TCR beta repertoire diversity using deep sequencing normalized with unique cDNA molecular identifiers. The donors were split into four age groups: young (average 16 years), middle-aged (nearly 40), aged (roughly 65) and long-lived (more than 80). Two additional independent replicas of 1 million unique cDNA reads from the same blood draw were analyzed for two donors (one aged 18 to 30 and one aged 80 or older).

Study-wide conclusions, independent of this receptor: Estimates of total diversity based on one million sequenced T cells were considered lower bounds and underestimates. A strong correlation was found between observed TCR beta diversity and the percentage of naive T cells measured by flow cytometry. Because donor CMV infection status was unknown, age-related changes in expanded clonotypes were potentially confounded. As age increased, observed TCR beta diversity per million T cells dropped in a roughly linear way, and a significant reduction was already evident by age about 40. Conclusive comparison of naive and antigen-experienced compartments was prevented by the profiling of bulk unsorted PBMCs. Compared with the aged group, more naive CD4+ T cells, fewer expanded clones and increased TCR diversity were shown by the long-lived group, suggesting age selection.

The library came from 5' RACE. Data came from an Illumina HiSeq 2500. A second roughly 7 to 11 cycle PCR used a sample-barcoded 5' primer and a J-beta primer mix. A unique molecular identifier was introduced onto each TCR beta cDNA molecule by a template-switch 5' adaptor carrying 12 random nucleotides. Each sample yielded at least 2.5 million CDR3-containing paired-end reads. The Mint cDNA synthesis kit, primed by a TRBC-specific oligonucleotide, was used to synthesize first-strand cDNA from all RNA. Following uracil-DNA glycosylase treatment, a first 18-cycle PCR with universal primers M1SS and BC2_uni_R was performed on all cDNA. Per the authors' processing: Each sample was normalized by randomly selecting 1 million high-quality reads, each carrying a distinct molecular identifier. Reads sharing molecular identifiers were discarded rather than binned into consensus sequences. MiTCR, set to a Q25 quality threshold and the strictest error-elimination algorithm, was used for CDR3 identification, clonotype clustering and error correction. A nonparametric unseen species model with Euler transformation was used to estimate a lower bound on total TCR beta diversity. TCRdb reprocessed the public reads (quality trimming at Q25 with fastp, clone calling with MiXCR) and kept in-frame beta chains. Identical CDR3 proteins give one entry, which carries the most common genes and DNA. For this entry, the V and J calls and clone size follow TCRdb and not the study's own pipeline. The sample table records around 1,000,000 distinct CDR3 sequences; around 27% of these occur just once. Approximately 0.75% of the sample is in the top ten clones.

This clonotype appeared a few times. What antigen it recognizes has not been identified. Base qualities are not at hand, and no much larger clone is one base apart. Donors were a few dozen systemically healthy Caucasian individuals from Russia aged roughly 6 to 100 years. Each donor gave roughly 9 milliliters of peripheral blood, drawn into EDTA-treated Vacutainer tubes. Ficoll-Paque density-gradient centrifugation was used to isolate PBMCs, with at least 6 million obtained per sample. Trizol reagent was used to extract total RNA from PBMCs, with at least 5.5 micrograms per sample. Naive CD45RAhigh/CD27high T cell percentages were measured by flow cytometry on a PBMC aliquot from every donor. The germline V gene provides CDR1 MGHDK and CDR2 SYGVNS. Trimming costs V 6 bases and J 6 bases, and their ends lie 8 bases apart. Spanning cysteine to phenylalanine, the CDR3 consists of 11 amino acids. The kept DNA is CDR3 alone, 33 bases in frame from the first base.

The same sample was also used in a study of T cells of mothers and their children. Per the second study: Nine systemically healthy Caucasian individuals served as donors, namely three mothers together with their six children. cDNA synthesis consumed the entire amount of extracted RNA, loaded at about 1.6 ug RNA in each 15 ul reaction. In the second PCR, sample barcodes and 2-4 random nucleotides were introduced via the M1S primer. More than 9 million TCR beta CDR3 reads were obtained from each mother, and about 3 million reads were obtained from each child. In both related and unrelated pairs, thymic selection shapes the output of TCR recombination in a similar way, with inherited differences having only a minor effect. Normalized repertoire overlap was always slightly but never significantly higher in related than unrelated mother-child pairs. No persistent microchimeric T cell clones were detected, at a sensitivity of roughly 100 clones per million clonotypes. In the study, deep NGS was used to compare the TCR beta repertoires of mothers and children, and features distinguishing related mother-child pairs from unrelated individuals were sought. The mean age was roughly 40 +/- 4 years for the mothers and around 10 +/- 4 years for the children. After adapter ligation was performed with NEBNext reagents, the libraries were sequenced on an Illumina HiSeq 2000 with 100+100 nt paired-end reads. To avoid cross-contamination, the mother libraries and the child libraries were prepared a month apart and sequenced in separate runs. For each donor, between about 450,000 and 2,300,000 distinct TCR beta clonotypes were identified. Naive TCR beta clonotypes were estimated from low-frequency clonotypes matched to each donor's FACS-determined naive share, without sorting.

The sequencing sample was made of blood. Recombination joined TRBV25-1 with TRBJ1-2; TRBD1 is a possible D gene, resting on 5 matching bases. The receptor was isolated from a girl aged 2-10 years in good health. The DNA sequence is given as TGTGCCAGCAGGACAGCTGATGGCTACACCTTC. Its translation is CASRTADGYTF.